These 8 T cell receptor beta chains were all obtained from the same sample, sequenced in a study of regulatory T cells in long-lasting Graves disease. Assembly of TCR beta libraries relied on iRepertoire HTBI primers together with Arm-PCR of CDR3 regions. One entry per CDR3 protein, called by TCRdb with MiXCR from the multiplex PCR reads. The data show hundreds of thousands of distinct CDR3 sequences, approximately 15% seen once. As for time point: newly diagnosed GD, antithyroid drugs for less than 3 months. The TCR library was made from RNA that had been extracted from PBMCs in TRIzol. The data were also submitted as part of a second study, on T cells in Graves' hyperthyroidism and ophthalmopathy.

Sequenced here: peripheral blood mononuclear cells (PBMCs), sampled at new diagnosis, from a patient treated with antithyroid drugs. The source is a woman aged 25 to 39 with Graves disease.

The rearrangement joins TRBV9 to TRBJ2-3; perhaps TRBD1 as D (6 bases). The CDR3 is 19 residues long. Germline CDR1 is SGDLS and CDR2 is YYNGEE. With 4 bases removed from V and 2 bases from J, the gap between germline ends came to 26 bases. In nucleotides, the CDR3 is TGTGCCAGCAGCCCGCGAGAGGGGGTGACCGGTTCTGTCACAGATACGCAGTATTTT. This sequence encodes CASSPREGVTGSVTDTQYF.

This clonotype was seen ten or more times. V and J are TRBV28 and TRBJ2-5; 7 bases align to TRBD2. This CDR3 contains 14 residues. Per the germline V gene, CDR1 is MDHEN and CDR2 is SYDVKM. V was clipped by 2 bases and J by 4 bases; unmatched bases: 4. This CDR3 reads CASSLAGEAETQYF. The CDR3 nucleotides are TGTGCCAGCAGTTTAGCGGGAGAGGCAGAGACCCAGTACTTC. Full variable domain (outside the CDR3, taken from reference TRBV28 and TRBJ2-5): DVKVTQSSRYLVKRTGEKVFLECVQDMDHENMFWYRQDPGLGLRLIYFSYDVKMKEKGDIPEGYSVSREKKERFSLILESASTNQTSMYLCASSLAGEAETQYFGPGTRLLVL.

There are many counts of this clonotype. The chain recombines TRBV6-1 with TRBJ1-5, with 10 bases matching TRBD1. Per germline, CDR1 MNHNS and CDR2 SASEGT. This CDR3 has 16 residues. Germline trimming cut 7 bases from V and 2 bases from J; bases unmatched to any gene: 8. CDR3 region: CASTLSGTGGNQPQHF. In nucleotides, the CDR3 is TGTGCCAGCACCCTTTCCGGGACAGGGGGCAATCAGCCCCAGCATTTT.

This clonotype has ten or more counts. V usage is TRBV24-1 and J usage is TRBJ1-5, with D uncertain. V lost 9 bases and J lost 7, with 15 bases in between. The CDR3 is 13 amino acids. The germline V gene has CDR1 KGHDR and CDR2 SFDVKD. The CDR3 DNA reads as TGTGCCACCTCCCCCTACGCTGGGCAGCCCCAGCATTTT. Protein product: CATSPYAGQPQHF.

The chain is built from TRBV5-1 and TRBJ2-7; D unresolved. The CDR3 consists of 12 residues. Germline V lookup: CDR1 SGHRS, CDR2 YFSETQ. Trimming shortened V by 0 bases and J by 6 bases, and 7 bases separated the two germline ends. The CDR3 is CASSLGSSEQYF. The CDR3 nucleotides read TGCGCCAGCAGCTTGGGTTCAAGCGAGCAGTACTTC.

The J gene is TRBJ1-2, the V gene TRBV9, with a weak D call TRBD1 (6 bases). V was pared by 3 bases and J by 1 base, with 16 bases between. CDR1 is SGDLS and CDR2 is YYNGEE in the germline V gene. The CDR3 is made up of 16 amino acids. The CDR3 coding sequence is TGTGCCAGCAGCGGGTCCGGGGGCCTAAGTAACTATGGCTACACCTTC. It translates to CASSGSGGLSNYGYTF.

In its sample, this clonotype was seen many times. The J gene is TRBJ2-5, the V gene TRBV12-3 or TRBV12-4; possibly TRBD2 for D (6 bases). Trimming removed 6 bases at V and 4 bases at J, with 12 bases between. The CDR3 has 13 amino acids. This CDR3 is CASSQAGGETQYF. The CDR3 nucleotides are TGTGCCAGCAGCCAAGCGGGTGGAGAGACCCAGTACTTC.

At least ten counts were recorded for this clonotype. The chain carries TRBV12-3 or TRBV12-4 and TRBJ2-5; tentatively, D is TRBD2 (6 bases). Trimming removed 6 bases from V and 3 bases from J, with 11 bases in between. This CDR3 comprises 13 residues. This CDR3 is CASSGRGKETQYF. CDR3 bases: TGTGCCAGCAGCGGGAGAGGTAAAGAGACCCAGTACTTC.